This T cell receptor beta chain was sequenced during a study of beta chain features in type 1 diabetes (dated by TCRdb to the late 2010s). A note on the overall study: No differences in mean age, gender distribution, total cell number or subset yield were found between patients and healthy donors. A total of about 100,000,000 sorted cells were examined across all samples, and RNA yield correlated strongly with the number of cells per subset. In the study, TCRB repertoires of sorted circulating CD4+ T cell subsets from recently diagnosed type 1 diabetes patients were compared with those of matched healthy donors. Naive and central memory subsets were obtained from all 30 or so donors, but regulatory and stem cell-like memory subsets were isolated from only 8 patients and roughly 8 healthy donors.

The CDR3 spans 20 residues, from the cysteine through the phenylalanine. The read is trimmed to its CDR3 DNA, 60 bases read in frame from base 1. The germline V gene yields MNHNS for CDR1 and SASEGT for CDR2. The germline V and J ends show losses of 3 bases and 1 base respectively, and no gene match explains 17 bases of the junction. The High Capacity cDNA Reverse Transcription Kit was used to reverse transcribe all of the isolated RNA, meaning that expressed TCRB transcripts were what got sequenced. Survey-depth immunoSEQ sequencing was performed on stem cell-like memory T cell samples, with an average of about 1 million total reads per sample. Sorted cells were lysed in RLT buffer, and RNA was extracted using DNase-treated RNeasy Micro or Mini kits according to cell number. Each cell subset was processed separately to prevent cross-contamination, with patient and healthy donor samples processed together. The immunoSEQ multiplex PCR was used to amplify TCRB sequences from cDNA, generating 87-bp fragments that spanned the CDR3 region. Sequencing of the amplicons was done on the Illumina HiSeq platform. On the study's bioinformatics: Synthetic template baselines were used to correct PCR bias computationally, reads within Hamming distance 2 were collapsed together, and singletons that could not be merged were discarded. Reads were aligned against IMGT to assign V, D and J genes, CDR3 length and insertions or deletions at six rearrangement sites. Within each subset, clonotype counts were normalized to the number of sorted cells before true diversity and Gini coefficients were calculated with the tcR R package. The overlap coefficient, calculated on TCRB nucleotide sequences, was used to quantify repertoire sharing. TCRdb holds this immuneACCESS table with in-frame rearrangements only. Some clones are missing; in checked studies, unresolved V genes explain under half, and the rest has no known cause. The DNA was the basis for D and trimming; V, J and clone size are from that table. The sample table records some 22,000 clones; approximately 57% of these occur just once. Of the sample, roughly 0.37% falls within the top ten clones.

On the study overall, not on this receptor specifically: Because the HLA sub-analyses included only small numbers of individuals, any influence of HLA type on TCRB rearrangement was left unresolved. Shorter templates might have been favored by PCR, but patient and control samples were amplified and corrected together, so both groups would have been affected equally by any skew. A moderate but significant shortening of TCRB CDR3 length was observed in type 1 diabetes patients in all four CD4+ subsets. Because cDNA rather than genomic DNA was sequenced, highly expressing activated cells could have been over-represented, although no difference in activation and CD3 levels was found between groups. Naive, central memory and regulatory TCRB repertoires appeared to be more similar among patients than among healthy donors. At VDJ recombination sites, type 1 diabetes patients had fewer insertions and more deleted nucleotides, which implies abnormalities in thymic rearrangement.

This clone was found a few times. It has no known antigen specificity. No clone much larger than this one lies a single base away; base qualities are absent. A single peripheral blood draw of around 0.11 L on average was collected from each donor into heparinised tubes. A BD FACSAria II and a panel including CD45RO, CCR7, CD25, CD127, CD95 and CD27 were used to sort naive, central memory, regulatory and stem cell-like memory CD4+ T cells. All sorted populations exceeded 98% purity. PBMCs were isolated immediately by Lymphoprep density gradient centrifugation and stained directly without culture. Samples were stained and sorted in pairs, with one healthy donor and one patient per experiment, so that batch effects were minimized.

The sequenced sample consisted of stem cell memory CD4+ T cells from blood. Per the publication, the cell subset or site label means: stem cell-like memory CD4+ T cells. The sequence links TRBV6-1 to TRBJ2-3; TRBD2 fits 9 bases in the junction. This clonotype was sampled from a man younger than 30 with type 1 diabetes. The nucleotide sequence reads TGTGCCAGCAGTGATCCGGAGACAGTCAGCGGGAGGTGGGGCACAGATACGCAGTATTTT. It is translated as CASSDPETVSGRWGTDTQYF.